This T cell receptor (beta chain) was retrieved from a study of cytomegalovirus exposure and HLA in healthy donors. Use of 60 Vbeta and 13 Jbeta primers characterized the PCR. Here immunoSEQ multiplex PCR was the method, and the copy in TCRdb shows in-frame clones only, minus some. The table includes tens of thousands of clones, approximately 79% detected once. The V end was cut by 0 bases, the J end by 6 bases, with 9 bases between. The CDR3 is 13 amino acids. Germline V gene lookup returns CDR1 SGHNT and CDR2 YYREEE (reference sequence). The specimen was PBMCs. J is TRBJ1-2 and V is TRBV5-4; D may be TRBD1 (6 bases). The sequence was collected from a man aged 25 to 45 in good health and CMV-seronegative. This CDR3 reads CASSLEGGHGYTF. DNA for the CDR3: TGTGCCAGCAGCTTGGAAGGGGGTCATGGCTACACCTTC.